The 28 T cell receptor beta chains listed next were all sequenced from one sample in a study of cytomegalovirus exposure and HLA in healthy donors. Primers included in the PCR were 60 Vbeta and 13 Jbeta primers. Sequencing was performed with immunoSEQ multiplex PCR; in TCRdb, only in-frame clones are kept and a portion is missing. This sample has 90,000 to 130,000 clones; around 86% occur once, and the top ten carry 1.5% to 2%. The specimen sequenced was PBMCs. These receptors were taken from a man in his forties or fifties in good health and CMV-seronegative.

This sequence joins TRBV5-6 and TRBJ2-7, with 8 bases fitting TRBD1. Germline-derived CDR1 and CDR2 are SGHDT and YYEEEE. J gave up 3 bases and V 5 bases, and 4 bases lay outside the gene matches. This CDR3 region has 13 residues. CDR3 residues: CASSPTGVYEQYF. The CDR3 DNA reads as TGTGCCAGCAGTCCGACAGGGGTCTACGAGCAGTACTTC.

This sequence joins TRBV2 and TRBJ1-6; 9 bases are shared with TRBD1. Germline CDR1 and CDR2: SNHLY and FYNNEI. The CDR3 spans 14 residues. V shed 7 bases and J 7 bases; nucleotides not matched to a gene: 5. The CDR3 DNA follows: TGTGCCAGCATAGGGACAGGGAAGAATTCACCCCTCCACTTT. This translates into CASIGTGKNSPLHF.

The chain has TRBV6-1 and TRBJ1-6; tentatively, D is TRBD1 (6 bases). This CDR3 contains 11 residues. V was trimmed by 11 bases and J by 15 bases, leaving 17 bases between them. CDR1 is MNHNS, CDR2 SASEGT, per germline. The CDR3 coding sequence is TGTGCCGCCTTAACCCGGGACATCCTCCACTTT. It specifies CAALTRDILHF.

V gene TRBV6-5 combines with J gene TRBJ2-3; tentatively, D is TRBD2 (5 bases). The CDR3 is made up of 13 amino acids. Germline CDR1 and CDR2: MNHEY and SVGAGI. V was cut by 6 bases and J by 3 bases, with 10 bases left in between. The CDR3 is CASSTPGTDTQYF. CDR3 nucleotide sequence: TGTGCCAGCAGCACCCCGGGAACAGATACGCAGTATTTT.

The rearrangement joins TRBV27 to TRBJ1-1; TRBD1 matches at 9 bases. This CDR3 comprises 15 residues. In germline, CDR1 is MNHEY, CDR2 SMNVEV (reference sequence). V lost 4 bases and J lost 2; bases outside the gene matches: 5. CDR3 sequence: CASSSGQGFNTEAFF. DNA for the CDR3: TGTGCCAGCAGTTCCGGACAGGGGTTCAACACTGAAGCTTTCTTT.

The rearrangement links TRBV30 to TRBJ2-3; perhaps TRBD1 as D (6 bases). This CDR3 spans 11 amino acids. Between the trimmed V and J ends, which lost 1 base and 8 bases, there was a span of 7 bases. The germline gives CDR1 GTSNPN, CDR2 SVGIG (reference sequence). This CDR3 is CAWSGGLTQYF. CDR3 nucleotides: TGTGCCTGGAGTGGGGGGCTTACGCAGTATTTT. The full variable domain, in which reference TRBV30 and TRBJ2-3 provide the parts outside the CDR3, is SQTIHQWPATLVQPVGSPLSLECTVEGTSNPNLYWYRQAAGRGLQLLFYSVGIGQISSEVPQNLSASRPQDRQFILSSKKLLLSDSGFYLCAWSGGLTQYFGPGTRLTVL.

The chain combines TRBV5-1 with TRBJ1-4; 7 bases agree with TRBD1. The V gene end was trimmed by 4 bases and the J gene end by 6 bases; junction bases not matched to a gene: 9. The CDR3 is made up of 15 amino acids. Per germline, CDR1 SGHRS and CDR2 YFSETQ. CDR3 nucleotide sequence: TGCGCCAGCAGCCAGGATGGGACAGACCATGAAAAACTGTTTTTT. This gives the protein CASSQDGTDHEKLFF.

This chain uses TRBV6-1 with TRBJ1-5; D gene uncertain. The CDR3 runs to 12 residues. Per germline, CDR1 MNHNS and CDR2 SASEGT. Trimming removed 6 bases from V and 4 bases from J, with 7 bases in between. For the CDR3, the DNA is TGTGCCAGCAGAACAGCAAATCAGCCCCAGCATTTT. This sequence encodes CASRTANQPQHF.

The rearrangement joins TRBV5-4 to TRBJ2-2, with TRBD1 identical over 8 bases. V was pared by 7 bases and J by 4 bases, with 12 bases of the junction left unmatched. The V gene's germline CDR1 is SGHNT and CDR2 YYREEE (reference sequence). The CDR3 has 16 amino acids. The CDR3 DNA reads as TGTGCCAGCGGAGTTACCCTACAGGGGGGCACCGGGGAGCTGTTTTTT. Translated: CASGVTLQGGTGELFF.

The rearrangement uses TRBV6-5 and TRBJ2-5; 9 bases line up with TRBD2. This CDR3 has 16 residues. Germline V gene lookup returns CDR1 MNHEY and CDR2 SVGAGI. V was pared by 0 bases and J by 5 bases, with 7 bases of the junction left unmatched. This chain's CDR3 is CASSYSRQRGDETQYF. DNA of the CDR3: TGTGCCAGCAGTTACTCGAGACAGCGGGGGGATGAGACCCAGTACTTC.

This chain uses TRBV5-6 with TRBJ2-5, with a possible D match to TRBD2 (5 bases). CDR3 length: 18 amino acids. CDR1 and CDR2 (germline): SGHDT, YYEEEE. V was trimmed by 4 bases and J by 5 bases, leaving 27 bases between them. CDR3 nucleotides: TGTGCCAGCAGCGGACCCATCGGTCCGGGATTCTTGGGTGAGACCCAGTACTTC. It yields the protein CASSGPIGPGFLGETQYF. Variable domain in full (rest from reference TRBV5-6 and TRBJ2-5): DAGVTQSPTHLIKTRGQQVTLRCSPKSGHDTVSWYQQALGQGPQFIFQYYEEEERQRGNFPDRFSGHQFPNYSSELNVNALLLGDSALYLCASSGPIGPGFLGETQYFGPGTRLLVL.

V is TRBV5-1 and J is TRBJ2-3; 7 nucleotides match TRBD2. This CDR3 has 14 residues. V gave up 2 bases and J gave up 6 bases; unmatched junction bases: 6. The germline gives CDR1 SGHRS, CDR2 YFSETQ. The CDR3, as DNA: TGCGCCAGCAGCTTTACGCGGGGGAGGGATACGCAGTATTTT. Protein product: CASSFTRGRDTQYF.

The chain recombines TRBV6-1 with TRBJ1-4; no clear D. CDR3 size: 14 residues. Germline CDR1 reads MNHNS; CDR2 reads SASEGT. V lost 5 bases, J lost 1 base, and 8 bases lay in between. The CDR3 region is CASSHPGTNEKLFF. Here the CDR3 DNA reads TGTGCCAGCAGTCACCCGGGAACTAATGAAAAACTGTTTTTT.

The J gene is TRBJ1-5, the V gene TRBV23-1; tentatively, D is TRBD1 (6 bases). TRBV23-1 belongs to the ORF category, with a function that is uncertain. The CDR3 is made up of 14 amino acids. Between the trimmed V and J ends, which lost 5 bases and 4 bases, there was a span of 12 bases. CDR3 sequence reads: CASSRQVGNQPQHF. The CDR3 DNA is TGCGCCAGCAGTAGACAGGTAGGGAATCAGCCCCAGCATTTT.

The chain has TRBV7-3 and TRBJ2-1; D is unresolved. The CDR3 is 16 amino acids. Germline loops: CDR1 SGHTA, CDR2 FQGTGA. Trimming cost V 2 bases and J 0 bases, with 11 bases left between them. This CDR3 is CASSLRVESSYNEQFF. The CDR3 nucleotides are TGTGCCAGCAGCTTACGAGTGGAGAGCTCCTACAATGAGCAGTTCTTC.

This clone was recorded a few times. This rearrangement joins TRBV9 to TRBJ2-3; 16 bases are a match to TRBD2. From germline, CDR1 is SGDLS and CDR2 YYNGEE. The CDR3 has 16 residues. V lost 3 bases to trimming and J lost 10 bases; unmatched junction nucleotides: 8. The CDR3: CASSAAGTSGGAAQYF. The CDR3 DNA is TGTGCCAGCAGCGCGGCCGGGACTAGCGGGGGGGCAGCGCAGTATTTT.

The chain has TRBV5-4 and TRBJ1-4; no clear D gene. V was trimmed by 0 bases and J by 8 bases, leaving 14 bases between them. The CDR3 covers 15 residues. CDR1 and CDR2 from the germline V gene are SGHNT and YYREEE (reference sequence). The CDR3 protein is CASSLERGREEKLFF. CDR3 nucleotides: TGTGCCAGCAGCTTGGAAAGAGGAAGGGAGGAAAAACTGTTTTTT.

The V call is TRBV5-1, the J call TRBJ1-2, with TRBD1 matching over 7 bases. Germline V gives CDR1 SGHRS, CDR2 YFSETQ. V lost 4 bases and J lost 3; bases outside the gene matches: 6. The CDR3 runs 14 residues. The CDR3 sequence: CASSQGQAYYGYTF. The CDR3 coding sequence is TGCGCCAGCAGCCAAGGACAGGCCTACTATGGCTACACCTTC. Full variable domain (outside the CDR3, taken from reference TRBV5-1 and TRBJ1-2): KAGVTQTPRYLIKTRGQQVTLSCSPISGHRSVSWYQQTPGQGLQFLFEYFSETQRNKGNFPGRFSGRQFSNSRSEMNVSTLELGDSALYLCASSQGQAYYGYTFGSGTRLTVV.

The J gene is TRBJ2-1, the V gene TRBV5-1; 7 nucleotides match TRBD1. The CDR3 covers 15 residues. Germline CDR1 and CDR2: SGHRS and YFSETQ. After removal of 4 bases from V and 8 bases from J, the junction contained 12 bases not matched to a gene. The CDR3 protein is CASSLTSTGFDEQFF. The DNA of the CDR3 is TGCGCCAGCAGCCTCACATCGACAGGGTTTGATGAGCAGTTCTTC.

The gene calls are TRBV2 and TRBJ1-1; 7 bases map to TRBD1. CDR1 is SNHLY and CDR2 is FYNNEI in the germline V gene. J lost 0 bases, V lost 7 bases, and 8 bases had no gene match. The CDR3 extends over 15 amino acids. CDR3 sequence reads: CASKTGVVMNTEAFF. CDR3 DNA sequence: TGTGCCAGCAAAACAGGGGTAGTAATGAACACTGAAGCTTTCTTT.

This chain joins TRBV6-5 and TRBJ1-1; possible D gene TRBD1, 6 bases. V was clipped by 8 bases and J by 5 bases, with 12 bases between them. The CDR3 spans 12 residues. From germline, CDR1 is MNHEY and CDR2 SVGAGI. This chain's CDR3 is CASSRTATEAFF. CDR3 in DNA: TGTGCCAGCTCTCGGACAGCTACTGAAGCTTTCTTT.

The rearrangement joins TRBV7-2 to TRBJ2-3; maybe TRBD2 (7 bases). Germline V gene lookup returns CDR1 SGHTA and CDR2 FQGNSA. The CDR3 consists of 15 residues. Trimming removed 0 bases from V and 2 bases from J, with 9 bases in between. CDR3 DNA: TGTGCCAGCAGCTTAGCGGGGGGGGCCACAGATACGCAGTATTTT. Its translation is CASSLAGGATDTQYF. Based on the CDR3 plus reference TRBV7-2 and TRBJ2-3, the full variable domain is GAGVSQSPSNKVTEKGKDVELRCDPISGHTALYWYRQSLGQGLEFLIYFQGNSAPDKSGLPSDRFSAERTGGSVSTLTIQRTQQEDSAVYLCASSLAGGATDTQYFGPGTRLTVL.

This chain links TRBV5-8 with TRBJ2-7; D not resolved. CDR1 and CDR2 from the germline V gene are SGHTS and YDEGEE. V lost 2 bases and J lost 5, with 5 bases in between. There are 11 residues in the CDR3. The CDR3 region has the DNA TGTGCCAGCAGCTTCCGTCACGAGCAGTACTTC. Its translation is CASSFRHEQYF.

CDR3 bases: TGTGCCAGCAGCTTGGAAGGGAGGAAAAACACCTTC. It specifies CASSLEGRKNTF. The rearrangement links TRBV5-6 to TRBJ1-2; the D is unclear. Between the trimmed V and J ends, which lost 0 bases and 12 bases, there was a span of 12 bases. The CDR3 has 12 residues. Germline V gene sequence: CDR1 SGHDT, CDR2 YYEEEE.

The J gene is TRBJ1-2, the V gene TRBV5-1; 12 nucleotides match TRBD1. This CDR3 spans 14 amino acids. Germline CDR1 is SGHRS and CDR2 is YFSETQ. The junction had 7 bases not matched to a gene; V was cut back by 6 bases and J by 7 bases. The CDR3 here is CASKGDRGLPGYTF. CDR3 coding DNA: TGCGCCAGCAAGGGGGACAGGGGGCTCCCTGGCTACACCTTC.

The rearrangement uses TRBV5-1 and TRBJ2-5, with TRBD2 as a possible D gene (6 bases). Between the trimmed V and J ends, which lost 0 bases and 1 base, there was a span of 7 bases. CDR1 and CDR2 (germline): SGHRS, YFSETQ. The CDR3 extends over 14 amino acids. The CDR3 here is CASSLGGLQETQYF. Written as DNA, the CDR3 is TGCGCCAGCAGCTTGGGGGGACTCCAAGAGACCCAGTACTTC.

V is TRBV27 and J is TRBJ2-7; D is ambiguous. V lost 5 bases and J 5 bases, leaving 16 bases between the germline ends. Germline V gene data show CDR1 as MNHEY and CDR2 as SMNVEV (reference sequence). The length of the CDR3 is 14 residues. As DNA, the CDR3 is TGTGCCAGCAGTCCCCGATTTCTGGGCAACGAGCAGTACTTC. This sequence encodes CASSPRFLGNEQYF.

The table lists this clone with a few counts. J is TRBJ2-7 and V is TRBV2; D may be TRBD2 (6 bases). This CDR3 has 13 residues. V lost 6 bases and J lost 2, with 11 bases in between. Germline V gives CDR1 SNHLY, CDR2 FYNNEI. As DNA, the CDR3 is TGTGCCAGCAGCGCGGGACGGGCCTACGAGCAGTACTTC. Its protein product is CASSAGRAYEQYF.